Presented here are 10 T cell receptor beta chains from one specimen sequenced in a study of blood T cell repertoires in COVID-19. Assay used: immunoSEQ multiplex PCR; TCRdb lists only in-frame clones, some missing. Of some 26,000 clones in the sample, about 80% were seen once. Material: peripheral blood. These receptors were collected from a man between 65 and 85 years old with acute or convalescent COVID-19.

The gene calls are TRBV5-1 and TRBJ1-1; 7 nucleotides line up with TRBD1. From germline, CDR1 is SGHRS and CDR2 YFSETQ. The CDR3 sequence is 12 residues long. Trimming took 0 bases from V and 7 from J; bases not matched to a gene: 0. In DNA form, the CDR3 reads TGCGCCAGCAGCTTGGGACAGGGTGAAGCTTTCTTT. Its translation is CASSLGQGEAFF.

This clone came up a few times. The chain couples TRBV7-2 to TRBJ2-1; 11 nucleotides match TRBD2. V dropped 5 bases and J dropped 8; count of bases not matched to a gene: 5. The CDR3 runs to 14 residues. The V gene's germline CDR1 is SGHTA and CDR2 FQGNSA. This CDR3 reads CASSPRLAGYEQFF. CDR3 sequence (DNA): TGTGCCAGCAGCCCCAGACTAGCGGGATATGAGCAGTTCTTC.

The chain has TRBV10-3 and TRBJ1-5, with D possibly being TRBD1 (5 bases). Trimming cost V 2 bases and J 5 bases, with 10 bases left between them. There are 14 residues in the CDR3. The germline CDR1 and CDR2 sequences are ENHRY and SYGVKD. The CDR3 sequence is CAISEVGGHQPQHF. The CDR3 DNA follows: TGTGCCATCAGTGAGGTGGGGGGTCATCAGCCCCAGCATTTT.

The chain uses TRBV7-9 and TRBJ2-5, with TRBD2 as a possible D gene (7 bases). CDR1 SEHNR and CDR2 FQNEAQ come from the germline V gene (reference sequence). V shed 5 bases and J shed 3 bases, with 16 bases lying between them. The CDR3 sequence is 15 residues long. Here the CDR3 DNA reads TGTGCCAGCAGCCCCTGGGGGGGACACGAAGAGACCCAGTACTTC. It codes for CASSPWGGHEETQYF.

This rearrangement joins TRBV6-6 to TRBJ1-5; 9 bases agree with TRBD1. Per germline, CDR1 MNHNY and CDR2 SVGAGI (reference sequence). This CDR3 is 14 amino acids long. The V gene end was trimmed by 6 bases and the J gene end by 2 bases; junction bases not matched to a gene: 2. CDR3: CASRWTGGNQPQHF. The DNA of the CDR3 is TGTGCCAGCAGGTGGACAGGGGGCAATCAGCCCCAGCATTTT.

The chain carries TRBV19 and TRBJ2-1; D is ambiguous. There are 14 residues in the CDR3. Germline V gene sequence: CDR1 LNHDA, CDR2 SQIVND (reference sequence). With 11 bases removed from V and 6 bases from J, the gap between germline ends came to 20 bases. The CDR3 protein is CASSRVPTFNEQFF. CDR3 in DNA: TGTGCCTCGTCTCGGGTACCAACCTTCAATGAGCAGTTCTTC.

This sequence joins TRBV5-4 and TRBJ2-7; 9 nucleotides line up with TRBD2. CDR3 length equals 14 residues. V dropped 3 bases and J dropped 3; count of bases not matched to a gene: 4. CDR1 and CDR2 from the germline V gene are SGHNT and YYREEE (reference sequence). The CDR3 bases are TGTGCCAGCAGCTCGGGACTAGCCCTCTACGAGCAGTACTTC. Translation: CASSSGLALYEQYF.

The chain links TRBV28 to TRBJ1-1; unclear D gene. CDR1 is MDHEN and CDR2 is SYDVKM in the germline V gene. The length of the CDR3 is 14 residues. The germline V and J ends were trimmed by 6 bases and 6 bases, with 17 bases remaining between them. CDR3 coding DNA: TGTGCCAGCAGCGTCCCCGGGAAAACCCCTGAAGCTTTCTTT. Its protein product is CASSVPGKTPEAFF.

This clone was recorded at least ten times. This chain joins TRBV7-7 and TRBJ2-7, with 8 bases aligning to TRBD1. Looked up from germline, CDR1 is SSHAT and CDR2 is FNYEAQ (reference sequence). V was pared by 1 base and J by 4 bases, with 3 bases of the junction left unmatched. The CDR3 extends over 14 amino acids. CDR3 loop: CASSLGQGAYEQYF. CDR3 nucleotides: TGTGCCAGCAGCTTAGGGCAGGGGGCTTACGAGCAGTACTTC.

The chain employs TRBV28 and TRBJ2-2; tentatively, D is TRBD2 (6 bases). Germline V CDR1 and CDR2: MDHEN, SYDVKM. The CDR3 is 16 amino acids. V lost 5 bases and J lost 3, with 16 bases in between. CDR3: CASSPLSGSYTGELFF. In nucleotides, the CDR3 is TGTGCCAGCAGTCCCCTTAGCGGCAGTTACACCGGGGAGCTGTTTTTT.